Detailed here is one T cell receptor (beta chain). Its specificity is unknown. The CDR3 spans 14 residues. Between the trimmed V and J ends, which lost 8 bases and 0 bases, there was a span of 14 bases. CDR1 is MGHDK and CDR2 is SYGVNS in the germline V gene. This sample is drawn from a study of OX40 agonist ivuxolimab in advanced cancers. Study information: Partial responses were achieved by three patients, of whom one had hepatocellular carcinoma and two had cutaneous melanoma. Findings of the study overall: Both CD4+ and CD8+ T cell populations in blood had undergone clonal expansion by week 6 at 0.1 to 3.0 mg/kg. Normalized T-cell clonal expansion was also low in some nonresponders.

Clones were read by immunoSEQ multiplex PCR, and TCRdb kept only the in-frame ones, dropping some. The sample lists about 46,000 clones, around 92% occurring once. The starting material was CD4+ or CD8+ T cells sorted from blood, obtained in a trial of the OX40 agonist ivuxolimab. The chain carries TRBV25-1 and TRBJ2-7; possibly TRBD2 for D (5 bases). This TCR was recovered from an adult with an advanced solid tumor such as melanoma, head and neck, liver or kidney cancer. This chain's CDR3 is CASPSGTDSYEQYF. CDR3 nucleotide sequence: TGTGCCAGCCCCTCGGGAACGGACTCCTACGAGCAGTACTTC.